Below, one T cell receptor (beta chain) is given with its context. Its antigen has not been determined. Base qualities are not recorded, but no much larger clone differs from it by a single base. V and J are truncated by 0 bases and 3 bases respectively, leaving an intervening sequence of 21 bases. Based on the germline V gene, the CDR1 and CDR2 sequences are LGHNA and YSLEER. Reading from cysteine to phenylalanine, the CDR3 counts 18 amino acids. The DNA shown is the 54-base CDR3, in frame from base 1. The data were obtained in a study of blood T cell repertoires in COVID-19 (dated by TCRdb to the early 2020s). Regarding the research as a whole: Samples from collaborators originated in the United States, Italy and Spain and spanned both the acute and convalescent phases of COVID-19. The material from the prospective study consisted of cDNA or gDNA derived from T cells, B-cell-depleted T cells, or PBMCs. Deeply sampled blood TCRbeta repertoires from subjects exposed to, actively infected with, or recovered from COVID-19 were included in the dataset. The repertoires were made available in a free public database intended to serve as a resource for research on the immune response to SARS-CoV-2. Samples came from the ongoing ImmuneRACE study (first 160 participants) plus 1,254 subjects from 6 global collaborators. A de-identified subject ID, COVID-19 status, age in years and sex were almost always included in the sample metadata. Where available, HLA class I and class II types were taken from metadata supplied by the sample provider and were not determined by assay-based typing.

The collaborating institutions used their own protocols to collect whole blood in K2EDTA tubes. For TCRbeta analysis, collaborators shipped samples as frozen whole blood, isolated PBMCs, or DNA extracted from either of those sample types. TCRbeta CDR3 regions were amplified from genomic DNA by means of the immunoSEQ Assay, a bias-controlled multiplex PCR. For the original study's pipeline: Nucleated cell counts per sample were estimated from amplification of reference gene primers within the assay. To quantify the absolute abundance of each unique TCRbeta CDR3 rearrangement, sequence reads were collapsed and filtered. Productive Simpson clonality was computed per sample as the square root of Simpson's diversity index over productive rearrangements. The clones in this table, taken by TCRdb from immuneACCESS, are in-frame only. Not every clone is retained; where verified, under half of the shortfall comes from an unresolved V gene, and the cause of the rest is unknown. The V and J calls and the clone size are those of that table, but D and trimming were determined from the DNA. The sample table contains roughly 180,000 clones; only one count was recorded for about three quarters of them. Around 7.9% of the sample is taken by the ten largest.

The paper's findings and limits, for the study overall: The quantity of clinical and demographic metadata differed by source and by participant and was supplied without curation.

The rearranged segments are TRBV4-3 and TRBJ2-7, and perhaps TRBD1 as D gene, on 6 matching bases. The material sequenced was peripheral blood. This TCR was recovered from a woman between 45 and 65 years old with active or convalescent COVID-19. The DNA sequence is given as TGCGCCAGCAGCCAAGATCCCCCCAGAGCAGGGGTGTTCTACGAGCAGTACTTC. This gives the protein CASSQDPPRAGVFYEQYF.